This T cell receptor beta chain was sequenced for a study of blood T cell repertoires in COVID-19. Assay used: immunoSEQ multiplex PCR; TCRdb lists only in-frame clones, some missing. The sample contains about 260,000 clones, more than 75% of which appear only once. The CDR3 has 14 amino acids. The V gene lost 6 bases and the J gene lost 6 bases, with 15 bases spanning the gap. Germline CDR1 and CDR2: MNHNY and SVGAGI (reference sequence). V usage is TRBV6-6 and J usage is TRBJ1-5; possible D gene TRBD1, 6 bases. Sequencing was carried out using PBMCs or T cells enriched from blood (not recorded which). The TCR comes from a woman in her forties or fifties who had recovered from COVID-19. The CDR3 nucleotides read TGTGCCAGCAGGAACAGGGTGGAAAGTCAGCCCCAGCATTTT. Encoded protein: CASRNRVESQPQHF.